One and the same sample provided the 18 T cell receptor beta chains below, sequenced in a study of CD8+CD57+ T cells in acquired aplastic anemia. Patients included in sequencing had previously demonstrated CD8+CD57+ cell expansion by flow cytometry. The TCR beta profiling, which covered VDJ combination and CDR3 sequence, was carried out using genomic DNA as the template. MiXCR was run by TCRdb on the reads, yielding one entry per CDR3 protein. The data contain under 250,000 distinct CDR3 sequences, around 46% of them singletons. Material for sequencing was sorted CD4+, CD8+, or CD8+CD57+ T cells (not recorded which) from PBMCs. The receptors derive from a human donor with aplastic anemia.

The chain has TRBV10-3 and TRBJ2-5; D is uncertain. Trimming removed 4 bases at V and 5 bases at J, with 17 bases between. This CDR3 has 15 amino acids. From germline, CDR1 is ENHRY and CDR2 SYGVKD. CDR3 sequence: CAISAPSRERETQYF. For the CDR3, the DNA is TGTGCCATCAGTGCGCCTAGTAGGGAAAGGGAGACCCAGTACTTC.

V gene TRBV29-1 combines with J gene TRBJ2-7, with 15 bases lining up with TRBD2. Germline CDR1 is SQVTM and CDR2 is ANQGSEA. V shed 3 bases, J shed 5 bases, and the junction held 8 bases outside the gene matches. This CDR3 is built from 16 residues. The CDR3 region is CSVEGPGLAGGNEQYF. CDR3 DNA sequence: TGCAGCGTTGAGGGACCAGGACTAGCGGGGGGGAACGAGCAGTACTTC.

The chain recombines TRBV15 with TRBJ2-1; TRBD2 matches 10 bases. Germline-derived CDR1 and CDR2 are LNHNV and YYDKDF (reference sequence). The CDR3 totals 16 residues. V shed 1 base, J shed 7 bases, and the junction held 7 bases outside the gene matches. The CDR3 coding sequence is TGTGCCACCAGCAGAGCGGCTAGCGGGGGTAATAATGAGCAGTTCTTC. This gives the protein CATSRAASGGNNEQFF.

This clonotype was detected ten times or more. This chain links TRBV20-1 with TRBJ2-7, with 11 bases fitting TRBD1. The CDR3 extends over 14 amino acids. CDR1 and CDR2 (germline): DFQATT, SNEGSKA (reference sequence). After removal of 5 bases from V and 0 bases from J, the junction contained 3 bases not matched to a gene. Here the CDR3 DNA reads TGCAGTGCTTGGGACAGGGGGAGCTCCTACGAGCAGTACTTC. It yields the protein CSAWDRGSSYEQYF.

The chain recombines TRBV6-2 or TRBV6-3 with TRBJ2-1, with D possibly being TRBD2 (5 bases). Germline lookup yields CDR1 MNHEY and CDR2 SVGEGT. There are 14 residues in the CDR3. V was shortened by 3 bases and J by 6 bases, with 12 bases between the two germline ends. CDR3 in amino acids: CASSYLGESNEQFF. As DNA, the CDR3 is TGTGCCAGCAGTTATCTCGGGGAGAGCAATGAGCAGTTCTTC.

With regard to this clonotype: With a much larger clone just one base away, this may be a read error. The chain couples TRBV10-3 to TRBJ1-6, with D uncertain. Germline V gene sequence: CDR1 ENHRY, CDR2 SYGVKD. CDR3 length: 12 residues. The CDR3 region is CASSKENSPPHF. As DNA, the CDR3 is TGTGCCAGCAGTAAAGAAAATTCACCCCCCCACTTT.

V is TRBV7-3 and J is TRBJ1-5; tentative D call: TRBD1 (6 bases). Trimming took off 2 bases at V and 5 bases at J, with 7 bases between the two ends. In germline, CDR1 is SGHTA, CDR2 FQGTGA. The CDR3 sequence is 13 residues long. The CDR3 region has the DNA TGTGCCAGCAGCTTAGCAGGGGATCAGCCCCAGCATTTT. Protein sequence: CASSLAGDQPQHF.

This clonotype has a count of ten or more. The chain links TRBV10-3 to TRBJ1-1, with unresolved D. Trimming took 4 bases from V and 0 from J, leaving 9 bases between them. Germline assignment: CDR1 ENHRY and CDR2 SYGVKD. The CDR3 is 14 amino acids. CDR3 residues: CAISVSDMNTEAFF. As DNA, the CDR3 is TGTGCCATCAGTGTGTCGGATATGAACACTGAAGCTTTCTTT.

Ten or more counts support this clonotype. The chain joins TRBV7-9 to TRBJ2-1; 8 bases agree with TRBD2. V was pared by 5 bases and J by 4 bases, with 10 bases of the junction left unmatched. Germline values: CDR1 SEHNR, CDR2 FQNEAQ (reference sequence). CDR3 length: 16 residues. The CDR3 DNA sequence: TGTGCCAGCAGCGATCAGCCGGGGGGGGATTACAATGAGCAGTTCTTC. Its protein is CASSDQPGGDYNEQFF.

At least ten counts were recorded for this clonotype. The chain recombines TRBV7-6 with TRBJ1-5; the D gene is possibly TRBD1 (6 bases). The V gene lost 5 bases and the J gene lost 4 bases, with 9 bases spanning the gap. Germline loops: CDR1 SGHVS, CDR2 FNYEAQ. The CDR3 loop spans 13 amino acids. CDR3 sequence reads: CASSIGQNQPQHF. In DNA form, the CDR3 reads TGTGCCAGCAGCATCGGACAGAATCAGCCCCAGCATTTT.

On this clonotype: The CDR3 ends on some other residue instead of the conserved phenylalanine or tryptophan, so this is likely a read error. This chain uses TRBV29-1 with TRBJ2-7; 7 bases are shared with TRBD1. From germline, CDR1 is SQVTM and CDR2 ANQGSEA. The CDR3 is made up of 12 amino acids. The V segment lost 6 bases and the J segment 3 bases; nucleotides outside the gene matches: 5. CDR3 DNA: TGCAGCGTCCGGGACAGTGACTACGAGCAGTACCTC. Its translation is CSVRDSDYEQYL.

This clonotype was detected many times. The chain carries TRBV12-3 or TRBV12-4 and TRBJ2-5; D perhaps matches TRBD2 (6 bases). V gave up 2 bases and J gave up 0 bases, with 7 bases separating them. There are 14 residues in the CDR3. The CDR3 DNA reads as TGTGCCAGCAGTTTACCGGGGGACCAAGAGACCCAGTACTTC. Encoded protein: CASSLPGDQETQYF.

This chain connects TRBV6-1 to TRBJ2-7, with a possible D match to TRBD1 (5 bases). V was pared by 5 bases and J by 0 bases, with 11 bases between. Germline CDR1 is MNHNS and CDR2 is SASEGT. The CDR3 has 14 residues. This chain's CDR3 is CASSSQESSYEQYF. CDR3 sequence (DNA): TGTGCCAGCAGTTCACAGGAGAGCTCCTACGAGCAGTACTTC.

CDR3 residues: CASSVEVQGVRSYTF. The CDR3 DNA sequence: TGTGCCAGCAGCGTAGAGGTCCAGGGGGTGAGAAGCTACACCTTC. The chain couples TRBV7-3 to TRBJ1-2; 7 nucleotides match TRBD1. This CDR3 has 15 residues. Germline V gene sequence: CDR1 SGHTA, CDR2 FQGTGA. The J segment lost 9 bases and the V segment lost 5 bases, leaving 15 bases of the junction unmatched.

This clonotype appeared a few times. The J gene is TRBJ1-5, the V gene TRBV24-1; 8 bases align to TRBD1. Looked up from germline, CDR1 is KGHDR and CDR2 is SFDVKD. The CDR3 has 14 residues. V was pared by 6 bases and J by 1 base, with 1 base of the junction left unmatched. The CDR3 here is CATSRQGSNQPQHF. The CDR3 DNA sequence: TGTGCCACCAGTAGACAGGGGAGCAATCAGCCCCAGCATTTT.

This clonotype has at least ten counts. V usage is TRBV2 and J usage is TRBJ2-5; possibly TRBD1 or TRBD2 for D (5 bases each). Germline CDR1 reads SNHLY; CDR2 reads FYNNEI. With 4 bases removed from V and 1 base from J, the gap between germline ends came to 25 bases. This CDR3 spans 19 amino acids. CDR3 sequence: CASSVSFSRSAGTQETQYF. The CDR3 region has the DNA TGTGCCAGCAGTGTCTCGTTCTCCCGTTCGGCAGGGACCCAAGAGACCCAGTACTTC. Combining the CDR3 with reference TRBV2 and TRBJ2-5 gives the whole variable domain EPEVTQTPSHQVTQMGQEVILRCVPISNHLYFYWYRQILGQKVEFLVSFYNNEISEKSEIFDDQFSVERPDGSNFTLKIRSTKLEDSAMYFCASSVSFSRSAGTQETQYFGPGTRLLVL.

The chain links TRBV2 to TRBJ2-5; TRBD1 matches at 7 bases. This CDR3 has 14 residues. V gave up 1 base and J gave up 8 bases; unmatched junction bases: 7. Germline V lookup: CDR1 SNHLY, CDR2 FYNNEI. CDR3 in DNA: TGTGCCAGCAGTGAAGGACAGGGTAGTGGAACCCAGTACTTC. Amino acids: CASSEGQGSGTQYF.

The genes are TRBV6-5 and TRBJ2-3; 8 bases agree with TRBD2. The CDR3 spans 18 residues. The V segment lost 2 bases and the J segment 2 bases; nucleotides outside the gene matches: 12. Germline assignment: CDR1 MNHEY and CDR2 SVGAGI. CDR3 DNA: TGTGCCAGCAGTTACGGAAACCGGGCTAGCGGGTCCACAGATACGCAGTATTTT. Protein sequence: CASSYGNRASGSTDTQYF.